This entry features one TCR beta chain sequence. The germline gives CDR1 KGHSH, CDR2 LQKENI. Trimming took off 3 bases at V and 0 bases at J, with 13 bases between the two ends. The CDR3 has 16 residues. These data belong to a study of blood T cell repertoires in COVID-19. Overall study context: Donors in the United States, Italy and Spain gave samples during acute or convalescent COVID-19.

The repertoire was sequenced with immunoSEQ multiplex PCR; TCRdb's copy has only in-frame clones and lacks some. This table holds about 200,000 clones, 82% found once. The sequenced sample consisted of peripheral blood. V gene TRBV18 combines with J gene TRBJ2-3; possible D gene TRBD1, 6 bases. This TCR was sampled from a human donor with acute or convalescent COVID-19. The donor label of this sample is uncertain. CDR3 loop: CASSPPGTLSTDTQYF. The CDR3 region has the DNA TGTGCCAGCTCACCCCCCGGGACACTCAGCACAGATACGCAGTATTTT.